The 14 T cell receptor beta chains below all came from one sample that was sequenced in a study of response to subunit inactivated influenza vaccine (dated by TCRdb to the late 2010s). Library method: RT-PCR. TCRdb names Illumina HiSeq 2500 as the instrument used. TCRdb reanalyzed the raw reads on its own, using fastp at Q25 for trimming and MiXCR for clone calling, and kept in-frame beta chains. A single entry per CDR3 protein holds the most common genes and DNA from its merged rows. The sample contains 400,000 to 550,000 distinct CDR3 sequences, around 25% of them found a single time. Together, the top ten hold around 2% of the sample. The sequences come from CD4+ T cells sorted from PBMCs, collected roughly 5 days after vaccination. The receptor source for this set is a man aged 45-65 years who received an inactivated influenza vaccine. Donor details come from another sample of the same person, matched by shared clones.

The sample holds a few counts of this clonotype. DNA for the CDR3: TGTGCCAGCAAGGAGCAGGGTATGAAGTACGAGCAGTACTTC. Protein product: CASKEQGMKYEQYF. The chain is built from TRBV12-3 or TRBV12-4 and TRBJ2-7; perhaps TRBD1 as D (5 bases). Between the trimmed V and J ends, which lost 7 bases and 4 bases, there was a span of 17 bases. This CDR3 is 14 amino acids long.

This sequence joins TRBV2 and TRBJ2-1, with TRBD2 as a possible D gene (5 bases). The CDR3 spans 14 residues. CDR1 SNHLY and CDR2 FYNNEI come from the germline V gene. V was cut by 7 bases and J by 3 bases, with 13 bases left in between. The CDR3 spells CASTGGVYYNEQFF. In DNA, the CDR3 is TGTGCCAGCACCGGAGGAGTTTACTACAATGAGCAGTTCTTC.

This chain uses TRBV14 with TRBJ2-5; TRBD1 matches 8 bases. From germline, CDR1 is SGHDN and CDR2 FVKESK. V was pared by 2 bases and J by 5 bases, with 7 bases of the junction left unmatched. The CDR3 is made up of 15 amino acids. This chain's CDR3 is CASSQLGYRGETQYF. The CDR3 DNA is TGTGCCAGCAGCCAACTCGGCTACAGGGGGGAGACCCAGTACTTC.

The V gene is TRBV5-6, the J gene TRBJ2-7, with D uncertain. Germline CDR1 reads SGHDT; CDR2 reads YYEEEE. The CDR3 extends over 13 amino acids. With 4 bases removed from V and 5 bases from J, the gap between germline ends came to 13 bases. The CDR3 is CASSARSFDEQYF. The CDR3, as DNA: TGTGCCAGCAGCGCCAGGAGCTTTGACGAGCAGTACTTC.

The rearrangement links TRBV7-2 to TRBJ1-6; the D gene is possibly TRBD1 (6 bases). This CDR3 comprises 15 residues. The V and J ends lost 5 bases and 5 bases respectively, with 13 bases between them. The germline gives CDR1 SGHTA, CDR2 FQGNSA. The CDR3 DNA sequence: TGTGCCAGCAGCAGGGGGAGGAGTAATAATTCACCCCTCCACTTT. Amino acid sequence: CASSRGRSNNSPLHF.

This clonotype was counted between two and nine times. The CDR3 DNA reads as TGTGCCACCAGTGATGGGCAGGGTTTTTCAAGTACGCAGTATTTT. It is translated as CATSDGQGFSSTQYF. The rearrangement joins TRBV24-1 to TRBJ2-3; D possibly corresponds to TRBD1 (5 bases). Germline CDR1 is KGHDR and CDR2 is SFDVKD. CDR3 length: 15 residues. Trimming pared 3 bases from V and 8 bases from J, leaving 17 bases between.

This rearrangement joins TRBV11-2 to TRBJ2-1; weak D call: TRBD2 (6 bases). CDR1 and CDR2 from the germline V gene are SGHAT and FQNNGV. V was shortened by 4 bases and J by 4 bases, with 26 bases between the two germline ends. This CDR3 comprises 19 residues. CDR3 in DNA: TGTGCCAGCAGCTCCTTAATCGGCAGACTAGGTGGGGGATACAATGAGCAGTTCTTC. Its protein product is CASSSLIGRLGGGYNEQFF.

The chain combines TRBV7-2 with TRBJ2-7; weak D call: TRBD1 (6 bases). The CDR3 covers 13 residues. Trimming pared 3 bases from V and 5 bases from J, leaving 11 bases between. Per germline, CDR1 SGHTA and CDR2 FQGNSA. CDR3 loop: CASSLGALNEQYF. CDR3 nucleotide sequence: TGTGCCAGCAGCTTGGGGGCTCTCAACGAGCAGTACTTC.

This clonotype was found many times. The chain has TRBV5-1 and TRBJ2-7, with D possibly matching TRBD2 (6 bases). The CDR3 covers 14 residues. The V gene lost 4 bases and the J gene lost 2 bases, with 13 bases spanning the gap. The germline V gene encodes CDR1 SGHRS and CDR2 YFSETQ. CDR3 in amino acids: CASSLDAGPYEQYF. DNA for the CDR3: TGCGCCAGCAGCCTAGACGCGGGACCCTACGAGCAGTACTTC.

This clonotype was seen a few times. V usage is TRBV20-1 and J usage is TRBJ1-1; TRBD1 might be the D (6 bases). Per the germline V gene, CDR1 is DFQATT and CDR2 is SNEGSKA (reference sequence). Between the trimmed V and J ends, which lost 4 bases and 4 bases, there was a span of 13 bases. This CDR3 region has 13 residues. The CDR3 DNA sequence: TGCAGTGCTATATCAGGGGTTGGCACTGAAGCTTTCTTT. Encoded protein: CSAISGVGTEAFF.

This clonotype turned up a few times. The genes are TRBV5-5 and TRBJ2-1, with 8 bases that match TRBD1. V shed 4 bases, J shed 5 bases, and the junction held 14 bases outside the gene matches. CDR3 length: 17 amino acids. Looked up from germline, CDR1 is SGHKS and CDR2 is YYEKEE (reference sequence). The CDR3 nucleotides are TGTGCCAGCAGCAGAACACAGGGGGAGTCGTTCAACAATGAGCAGTTCTTC. Amino acid sequence: CASSRTQGESFNNEQFF. Full variable domain (outside the CDR3, taken from reference TRBV5-5 and TRBJ2-1): DAGVTQSPTHLIKTRGQQVTLRCSPISGHKSVSWYQQVLGQGPQFIFQYYEKEERGRGNFPDRFSARQFPNYSSELNVNALLLGDSALYLCASSRTQGESFNNEQFFGPGTRLTVL.

This clonotype occurred many times. The chain has TRBV4-1 and TRBJ1-6, with D possibly being TRBD1 (6 bases). There are 18 residues in the CDR3. V was cut by 0 bases and J by 9 bases, with 21 bases left in between. Per the germline V gene, CDR1 is MGHRA and CDR2 is YSYEKL. In nucleotides, the CDR3 is TGCGCCAGCAGCCAAGAACCCCCTCAACAGGGATTCAGTTCACCCCTCCACTTT. Translated: CASSQEPPQQGFSSPLHF.

The genes are TRBV20-1 and TRBJ1-2; no definite D call. Germline-derived CDR1 and CDR2 are DFQATT and SNEGSKA (reference sequence). This CDR3 comprises 12 residues. Trimming shortened V by 3 bases and J by 0 bases, and 5 bases separated the two germline ends. The CDR3 sequence is CSARVSNYGYTF. The CDR3 bases are TGCAGTGCTAGGGTTTCTAACTATGGCTACACCTTC.

This clonotype was seen a handful of times. The rearrangement joins TRBV18 to TRBJ2-7, with 14 bases fitting TRBD2. The CDR3 runs to 17 residues. Germline CDR1 is KGHSH and CDR2 is LQKENI. After removal of 1 base from V and 6 bases from J, the junction contained 8 bases not matched to a gene. The CDR3 is CASSPRLAGGPFSEQYF. DNA for the CDR3: TGTGCCAGCTCACCACGACTAGCGGGAGGGCCATTCTCCGAGCAGTACTTC.